A single sample gave rise to the 31 T cell receptor beta chains below, sequenced in a study of blood T cell repertoires in COVID-19. The method was immunoSEQ multiplex PCR; TCRdb's version includes in-frame clones alone and lacks a portion of them. The data show approximately 50,000 clones, around four fifths seen once. Sequencing was done on a sample of peripheral blood. These receptors all come from a man aged 70-80 years with active COVID-19.

V usage is TRBV6-1 and J usage is TRBJ2-7; the D gene is possibly TRBD1 (5 bases). CDR1 MNHNS and CDR2 SASEGT come from the germline V gene. The CDR3 loop spans 11 amino acids. Between the trimmed V and J ends, which lost 3 bases and 11 bases, there was a span of 11 bases. The CDR3 DNA sequence: TGTGCCAGCAGTGACCCACAGGCGAAGTACTTC. Encoded protein: CASSDPQAKYF.

The rearrangement links TRBV5-1 to TRBJ2-4, with 8 bases identical to TRBD1. The CDR3 is made up of 14 amino acids. V trimming: 7 bases; J trimming: 9 bases; junction bases outside the gene matches: 12. Germline V gene lookup returns CDR1 SGHRS and CDR2 YFSETQ. The CDR3 sequence: CASRDKPGTGIQYF. The CDR3 DNA sequence: TGCGCCAGCCGCGACAAACCAGGGACAGGCATTCAGTACTTC.

This clone was recorded only once. The V gene is TRBV12-5, the J gene TRBJ2-3; no clear D. Deletions cut 3 bases from V and 4 bases from J, with 17 bases between. Germline CDR1 LGHNT, CDR2 FRNRAP. There are 16 residues in the CDR3. In DNA, the CDR3 is TGTGCTAGTGGTTTTATGTCTGGAGCTCTGGCAGATACGCAGTATTTT. This gives the protein CASGFMSGALADTQYF.

The CDR3 protein is CASSFSPQGANYEQYF. The CDR3 coding sequence is TGCGCCAGCAGCTTCAGTCCCCAGGGGGCCAACTACGAGCAGTACTTC. The V call is TRBV5-1, the J call TRBJ2-7; TRBD1 aligns across 8 bases. V shed 2 bases and J 3 bases; nucleotides not matched to a gene: 10. CDR1 is SGHRS and CDR2 is YFSETQ in the germline V gene. The CDR3 consists of 16 residues.

V usage is TRBV19 and J usage is TRBJ1-1, with 7 nucleotides matching TRBD1. CDR1 is LNHDA and CDR2 is SQIVND in the germline V gene (reference sequence). The J segment lost 3 bases and the V segment lost 5 bases, leaving 3 bases of the junction unmatched. This CDR3 contains 13 residues. This chain's CDR3 is CASSGTVDTEAFF. The CDR3 bases are TGTGCCAGTAGTGGGACAGTGGACACTGAAGCTTTCTTT.

The chain uses TRBV24-1 and TRBJ1-5; D unclear. The germline V and J ends were trimmed by 9 bases and 3 bases, with 11 bases remaining between them. Per the germline V gene, CDR1 is KGHDR and CDR2 is SFDVKD. The CDR3 extends over 13 amino acids. The CDR3 reads CATGRADNQPQHF. The CDR3 DNA reads as TGTGCCACCGGGAGGGCAGACAATCAGCCCCAGCATTTT.

The rearrangement joins TRBV18 to TRBJ1-2, with no clear D. The CDR3 consists of 13 residues. Per germline, CDR1 KGHSH and CDR2 LQKENI. V dropped 1 base and J dropped 8 bases, with 11 bases sitting between them. The CDR3 here is CASSPLLGGGYTF. The CDR3 DNA sequence: TGTGCCAGCTCACCACTCTTGGGAGGGGGCTACACCTTC. Supplemented by reference TRBV18 and TRBJ1-2, the full variable domain reads NAGVMQNPRHLVRRRGQEARLRCSPMKGHSHVYWYRQLPEEGLKFMVYLQKENIIDESGMPKERFSAEFPKEGPSILRIQQVVRGDSAAYFCASSPLLGGGYTFGSGTRLTVV.

The sample holds one count of this clone. The chain is built from TRBV27 and TRBJ2-5; 9 bases line up with TRBD1. The CDR3 runs 15 residues. The V gene end was trimmed by 8 bases and the J gene end by 4 bases; junction bases not matched to a gene: 11. The germline V gene has CDR1 MNHEY and CDR2 SMNVEV (reference sequence). In nucleotides, the CDR3 is TGTGCCAGCCGAGGGGACAGGGAAGGGGGAGAGACCCAGTACTTC. This sequence encodes CASRGDREGGETQYF.

J is TRBJ2-3 and V is TRBV7-2, with 12 bases lining up with TRBD2. The CDR3 runs to 15 residues. V dropped 6 bases and J dropped 2; count of bases not matched to a gene: 3. Looked up from germline, CDR1 is SGHTA and CDR2 is FQGNSA. Written as DNA, the CDR3 is TGTGCCAGCAGACGACTAGCGGGGGCCACAGATACGCAGTATTTT. Amino acids: CASRRLAGATDTQYF.

The rearrangement uses TRBV5-1 and TRBJ1-1, with TRBD1 identical over 7 bases. The CDR3 spans 15 residues. Germline CDR1 and CDR2: SGHRS and YFSETQ. The J segment lost 11 bases and the V segment lost 7 bases, leaving 20 bases of the junction unmatched. This CDR3 reads CASGLWDSGRLGAFF. For the CDR3, the DNA is TGCGCCAGCGGACTATGGGACAGCGGAAGGTTGGGTGCTTTCTTT.

Written as DNA, the CDR3 is TGTGCCACCAGCAAAGGACAGGGGGCCAACGAGCAGTACTTC. Encoded protein: CATSKGQGANEQYF. The rearrangement links TRBV15 to TRBJ2-7; 11 bases are shared with TRBD1. Germline V gives CDR1 LNHNV, CDR2 YYDKDF (reference sequence). This CDR3 comprises 14 residues. The trim removed 4 bases at V and 5 bases at J, leaving 4 bases unmatched.

This chain joins TRBV7-7 and TRBJ2-2, with D perhaps matching TRBD1 (6 bases). Between the trimmed V and J ends, which lost 8 bases and 2 bases, there was a span of 18 bases. This CDR3 contains 16 residues. CDR1 is SSHAT, CDR2 FNYEAQ, per germline (reference sequence). The CDR3 bases are TGTGCCAGCTCCCCTGGCCGGACAGTCAACACCGGGGAGCTGTTTTTT. As protein: CASSPGRTVNTGELFF.

The rearrangement uses TRBV6-5 and TRBJ1-2, with 9 positions matching TRBD1. The CDR3 contains 13 residues. Germline V gene lookup returns CDR1 MNHEY and CDR2 SVGAGI. The V and J ends lost 4 bases and 8 bases, in that order; junction bases with no gene match: 5. The chain's CDR3 is CASSLGQGIGYTF. CDR3 DNA sequence: TGTGCCAGCAGTTTGGGACAGGGAATAGGCTACACCTTC.

This clone showed up just once. The rearrangement uses TRBV7-2 and TRBJ2-5, with a possible D match to TRBD1 (6 bases). From germline, CDR1 is SGHTA and CDR2 FQGNSA. V lost 2 bases and J lost 0, with 10 bases in between. The CDR3 is made up of 15 amino acids. Here the CDR3 reads CASSLFRGDQETQYF. Here the CDR3 DNA reads TGTGCCAGCAGCTTATTCAGGGGAGACCAAGAGACCCAGTACTTC.

The table lists this clone with a count of one. This sequence joins TRBV5-6 and TRBJ1-6; D not certain. In germline, CDR1 is SGHDT, CDR2 YYEEEE. The V gene lost 4 bases and the J gene lost 5 bases, with 10 bases spanning the gap. The CDR3 contains 14 residues. The CDR3 DNA sequence: TGTGCCAGCAGCAGCTTGCGGGATAATTCACCCCTCCACTTT. It specifies CASSSLRDNSPLHF. Looking up the rest from reference TRBV5-6 and TRBJ1-6 gives the full variable domain: DAGVTQSPTHLIKTRGQQVTLRCSPKSGHDTVSWYQQALGQGPQFIFQYYEEEERQRGNFPDRFSGHQFPNYSSELNVNALLLGDSALYLCASSSLRDNSPLHFGNGTRLTVT.

The V gene is TRBV28, the J gene TRBJ1-4, with 7 bases matching TRBD1. Germline lookup yields CDR1 MDHEN and CDR2 SYDVKM. The trim removed 2 bases at V and 7 bases at J, leaving 1 base unmatched. This CDR3 has 13 residues. CDR3 sequence reads: CASSLGTVEKLFF. The CDR3 nucleotides read TGTGCCAGCAGTTTAGGGACAGTTGAAAAACTGTTTTTT. The entire variable domain, with the rest obtained from reference TRBV28 and TRBJ1-4, is as follows: DVKVTQSSRYLVKRTGEKVFLECVQDMDHENMFWYRQDPGLGLRLIYFSYDVKMKEKGDIPEGYSVSREKKERFSLILESASTNQTSMYLCASSLGTVEKLFFGSGTQLSVL.

J is TRBJ2-1 and V is TRBV19; 11 nucleotides align to TRBD2. The V gene end was trimmed by 5 bases and the J gene end by 4 bases; junction bases not matched to a gene: 4. CDR3 length: 15 residues. The germline V gene encodes CDR1 LNHDA and CDR2 SQIVND (reference sequence). The CDR3 coding sequence is TGTGCCAGTAGTCCGACTAGCGGGGCGTACAATGAGCAGTTCTTC. The encoded protein is CASSPTSGAYNEQFF.

The chain uses TRBV19 and TRBJ1-5, with a weak D call TRBD1 (6 bases). CDR3 length: 15 residues. V was pared by 5 bases and J by 3 bases, with 14 bases between. CDR1 is LNHDA, CDR2 SQIVND, per germline (reference sequence). The CDR3 spells CASSQTGGANQPQHF. CDR3 coding DNA: TGTGCCAGTAGTCAGACAGGCGGAGCCAATCAGCCCCAGCATTTT.

In this sample, this clone turned up a few times. This chain connects TRBV3-1 (or the pseudogene TRBV3-2) to TRBJ1-2; TRBD1 is a possible D gene (5 bases). Germline lookup yields CDR1 LGHDT and CDR2 YNNKEL (reference sequence). V was pared by 1 base and J by 3 bases, with 6 bases between. The CDR3 length is 13 residues. CDR3 in amino acids: CASSQGTYYGYTF. The CDR3 nucleotides are TGTGCCAGCAGCCAAGGGACATACTATGGCTACACCTTC.

The chain recombines TRBV6-4 with TRBJ2-2; D might be TRBD2 (5 bases). Germline CDR1 MRHNA, CDR2 SNTAGT. The CDR3 totals 15 residues. V shed 4 bases and J shed 0 bases, with 9 bases lying between them. The CDR3 sequence: CASSVSGTNTGELFF. In DNA form, the CDR3 reads TGTGCCAGCAGTGTAAGCGGTACGAACACCGGGGAGCTGTTTTTT.

The chain joins TRBV7-3 to TRBJ2-1; TRBD2 aligns across 7 bases. Trimming at V came to 3 bases and at J to 7 bases, leaving 9 bases not matched to a gene. Germline CDR1 reads SGHTA; CDR2 reads FQGTGA. The CDR3 is made up of 15 amino acids. The CDR3 DNA sequence: TGTGCCAGCAGCTTGCTAGCGGATCCTATGAATGAGCAGTTCTTC. Translating it yields CASSLLADPMNEQFF.

This chain joins TRBV18 and TRBJ2-5, with 8 bases that match TRBD1. The CDR3 sequence is 14 residues long. Trimming at V came to 6 bases and at J to 4 bases, leaving 7 bases not matched to a gene. Per germline, CDR1 KGHSH and CDR2 LQKENI. CDR3 bases: TGTGCCAGCTCGCCTCAGGGGGCCCGAGAGACCCAGTACTTC. Translating it yields CASSPQGARETQYF.

This chain joins TRBV28 and TRBJ2-3; 8 positions agree with TRBD2. Unmatched junction bases numbered 4, after V lost 7 bases and J lost 1 base. The CDR3 contains 14 residues. Germline values: CDR1 MDHEN, CDR2 SYDVKM. CDR3 nucleotides: TGTGCCAGCAATCTCGGGGGGGGCACAGATACGCAGTATTTT. This sequence encodes CASNLGGGTDTQYF. The full variable domain, completed using reference TRBV28 and TRBJ2-3, is DVKVTQSSRYLVKRTGEKVFLECVQDMDHENMFWYRQDPGLGLRLIYFSYDVKMKEKGDIPEGYSVSREKKERFSLILESASTNQTSMYLCASNLGGGTDTQYFGPGTRLTVL.

The chain combines TRBV9 with TRBJ2-1; 10 bases map to TRBD2. The CDR3 has 15 residues. Germline lookup yields CDR1 SGDLS and CDR2 YYNGEE. J was trimmed by 4 bases and V by 0 bases; bases with no gene match: 1. For the CDR3, the DNA is TGTGCCAGCAGCGTAGGAGCGGGGGGGTACAATGAGCAGTTCTTC. This gives the protein CASSVGAGGYNEQFF.

This rearrangement joins TRBV6-1 to TRBJ1-2, with 7 bases matching TRBD1. Germline CDR1 and CDR2: MNHNS and SASEGT. V gave up 2 bases and J gave up 5 bases; unmatched junction bases: 8. The CDR3 contains 15 residues. The CDR3 DNA follows: TGTGCCAGCAGTGAAAGTTCGGCCAGGGGGTATGGCTACACCTTC. This codes for CASSESSARGYGYTF.

V is TRBV6-5 and J is TRBJ1-5; D unresolved. This CDR3 spans 16 amino acids. V was trimmed by 0 bases and J by 9 bases, leaving 18 bases between them. Germline CDR1 MNHEY, CDR2 SVGAGI. CDR3 protein: CASSYSPTRSGWPQHF. The CDR3 DNA follows: TGTGCCAGCAGTTACTCTCCGACAAGGTCGGGATGGCCCCAGCATTTT.

The J gene is TRBJ2-7, the V gene TRBV15, with D tentatively TRBD1 (6 bases). Trimming stripped 1 base from V and 7 bases from J, with 17 bases between. CDR1 is LNHNV and CDR2 is YYDKDF in the germline V gene (reference sequence). The CDR3 runs 15 residues. CDR3 amino acids: CATSRAGTPRGEQYF. CDR3 nucleotides: TGTGCCACCAGCAGAGCCGGGACACCAAGGGGGGAGCAGTACTTC. The entire variable domain, with the rest obtained from reference TRBV15 and TRBJ2-7, is as follows: DAMVIQNPRYQVTQFGKPVTLSCSQTLNHNVMYWYQQKSSQAPKLLFHYYDKDFNNEADTPDNFQSRRPNTSFCFLDIRSPGLGDTAMYLCATSRAGTPRGEQYFGPGTRLTVT.

The J gene is TRBJ1-2, the V gene TRBV5-4, with 7 bases fitting TRBD1. Germline V gives CDR1 SGHNT, CDR2 YYREEE (reference sequence). The trim removed 5 bases at V and 2 bases at J, leaving 6 bases unmatched. CDR3 size: 14 residues. The CDR3 coding sequence is TGTGCCAGCAGGAAGACAGGGAACAACTATGGCTACACCTTC. Its translation is CASRKTGNNYGYTF.

This chain joins TRBV7-2 and TRBJ1-4; TRBD1 aligns across 11 bases. V shed 5 bases, J shed 6 bases, and the junction held 8 bases outside the gene matches. The germline CDR1 and CDR2 sequences are SGHTA and FQGNSA. This CDR3 contains 16 residues. The DNA for the CDR3 is TGTGCCAGCAGCCGGACAGGGGGCGCAGGGGATGAAAAACTGTTTTTT. It yields the protein CASSRTGGAGDEKLFF.

CDR3 in DNA: TGTGCCAGCAGCCAAGATCGCCAGCGCGAGCAGTACTTC. This sequence encodes CASSQDRQREQYF. The chain employs TRBV4-2 and TRBJ2-7; D gene unclear. The germline gives CDR1 LGHNA, CDR2 YNFKEQ. V lost 0 bases, J lost 6 bases, and 9 bases lay in between. The CDR3 consists of 13 residues.

This clone has a single count. This rearrangement joins TRBV19 to TRBJ1-6; unclear D gene. Germline CDR1 and CDR2: LNHDA and SQIVND (reference sequence). V shed 7 bases and J shed 7 bases, with 17 bases lying between them. The length of the CDR3 is 15 residues. CDR3 bases: TGTGCCAGTAACCTGGGCCTTCTACCGAATTCACCCCTCCACTTT. Protein product: CASNLGLLPNSPLHF.